This T cell receptor beta chain was recorded in a study of blood T cell repertoires in COVID-19. Across the study: Acute and convalescent COVID-19 samples came from the United States, Italy and Spain. T cells, B-cell-depleted T cells, or PBMCs supplied cDNA or gDNA.

As processed by the authors: Researchers report that nucleated cell counts were estimated from reference gene primer amplification. Measured with immunoSEQ multiplex PCR; TCRdb has only the in-frame clones, and not every one. V, J and clone size derive from that table, while D and trimming were established from the DNA sequence. This sample yields 5,800 or so clones, of which roughly 81% are seen a single time; approximately 16% belongs to the top ten. CDR1 and CDR2 from the germline V gene are MNHNS and SASEGT. V was pared by 5 bases and J by 5 bases, with 10 bases between. The CDR3 is made up of 13 amino acids.

The TCR comes from a man aged 60-69 years with acute or convalescent COVID-19. The genes are TRBV6-1 and TRBJ1-5; D unresolved. The sample was peripheral blood. This chain's CDR3 is CASSYGIDQPQHF. CDR3 sequence (DNA): TGTGCCAGCAGTTATGGCATCGATCAGCCCCAGCATTTT.